This TCR beta chain was captured by sequencing in a study of blood T cell repertoires in COVID-19 (dated by TCRdb to 2019 to 2021). For the wider study: Samples covering the acute and convalescent phases of COVID-19 were provided by collaborators in the United States, Italy and Spain. The material from the prospective study consisted of cDNA or gDNA derived from T cells, B-cell-depleted T cells, or PBMCs. Subjects who had been exposed to COVID-19, were actively infected with it, or had recovered from it provided the deeply sampled blood TCRbeta repertoires that made up the dataset. The repertoires were released in a freely available public database intended as a resource for research on the immune response to SARS-CoV-2. Samples were obtained from the ongoing ImmuneRACE study (first 160 participants) and from 1,254 subjects provided by 6 global collaborators. Sample metadata almost always included a de-identified subject ID, COVID-19 status, age in years and sex. Where available, HLA class I and class II types were taken from metadata supplied by the sample provider and were not determined by assay-based typing. The paper's findings and limits, for the study overall: The amount of clinical and demographic metadata varied by source and participant and was provided uncurated.

The immunoSEQ Assay, a bias-controlled multiplex PCR, was used to amplify TCRbeta CDR3 regions from genomic DNA. The authors processed their data as follows. Within the assay, amplification of reference gene primers was used to estimate how many nucleated cells each sample contained. Sequence reads were collapsed and filtered to measure the absolute abundance of every unique TCRbeta CDR3 rearrangement. Productive Simpson clonality was computed per sample as the square root of Simpson's diversity index over productive rearrangements. TCRdb took over this immuneACCESS table, retaining in-frame rearrangements with V and J assigned. Such tables are incomplete; in checked studies, under half of the missing clones stem from an unresolved V gene, and the remainder is unexplained. V, J and clone size are those of that table, while D and trimming were read from the DNA. Here the sample has around 260,000 clones; about 85% occur a single time. Clones ranked in the top ten supply 0.7% to 0.9% of the sample.

As for this clone: Its antigen has not been determined. It has no much larger one-base neighbor in the sample; base qualities were not kept.

CDR1 and CDR2 were assigned from the germline V gene as SQVTM and ANQGSEA. Including the terminal cysteine and phenylalanine, the CDR3 comprises 13 residues. The sequence is cut down to CDR3 DNA, 39 bases in frame from base 1. V loses 6 bases of germline sequence and J loses 2 bases, and the interval between the two ends is 11 bases. At one collaborating source in Seattle, patients were enrolled during active infection and were followed longitudinally through the course of disease. Whole blood was collected in K2EDTA tubes by collaborating institutions according to the institutions' own protocols. Collaborator samples were shipped for TCRbeta analysis as frozen whole blood, isolated PBMCs, or DNA extracted from either sample type.

Sequenced sample: peripheral blood. Recombination linked TRBV29-1 to TRBJ2-1, with TRBD2 tentatively as D gene (5 bases match). This TCR was recovered from a human donor with COVID-19, enrolled during active disease. The donor label of this sample is uncertain. CDR3 protein: CSVRDYTYNEQFF. The nucleotides are TGCAGCGTCCGAGACTATACCTACAATGAGCAGTTCTTC.